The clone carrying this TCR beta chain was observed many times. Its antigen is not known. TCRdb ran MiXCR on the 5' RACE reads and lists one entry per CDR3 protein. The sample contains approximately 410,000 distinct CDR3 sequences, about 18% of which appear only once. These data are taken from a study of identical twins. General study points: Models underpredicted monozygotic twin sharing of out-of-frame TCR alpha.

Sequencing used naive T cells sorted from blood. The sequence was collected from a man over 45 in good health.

The CDR3 DNA reads TGTGCCAGCAGCTTGGTGGACCTGTCGAAGTTCTTC. Translated: CASSLVDLSKFF. V is TRBV5-6 and J is TRBJ2-1; D is uncertain. Germline V CDR1 and CDR2: SGHDT, YYEEEE. V was trimmed by 0 bases and J by 14 bases, leaving 12 bases between them. This CDR3 region has 12 residues.